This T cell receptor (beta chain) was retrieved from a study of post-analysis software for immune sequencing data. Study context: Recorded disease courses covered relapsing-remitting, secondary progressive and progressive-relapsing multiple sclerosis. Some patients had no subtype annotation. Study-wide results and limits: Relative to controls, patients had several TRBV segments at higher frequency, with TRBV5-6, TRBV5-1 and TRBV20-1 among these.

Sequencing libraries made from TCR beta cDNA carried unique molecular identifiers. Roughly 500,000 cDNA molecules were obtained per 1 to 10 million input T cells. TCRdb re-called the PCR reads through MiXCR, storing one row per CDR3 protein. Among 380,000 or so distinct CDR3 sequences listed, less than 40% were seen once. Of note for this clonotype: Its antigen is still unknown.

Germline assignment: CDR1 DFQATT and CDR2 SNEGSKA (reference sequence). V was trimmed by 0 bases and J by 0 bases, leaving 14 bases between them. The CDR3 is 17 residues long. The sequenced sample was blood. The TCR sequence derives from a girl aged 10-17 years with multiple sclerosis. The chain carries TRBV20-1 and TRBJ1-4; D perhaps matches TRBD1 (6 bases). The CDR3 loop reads CSAREQGFPTTNEKLFF. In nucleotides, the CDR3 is TGCAGTGCTAGAGAACAGGGATTCCCCACAACTAATGAAAAACTGTTTTTT.